This TCR beta chain was sequenced in a study of blood T cell repertoires in COVID-19. Followed over time, Seattle patients had been enrolled while infection was active. Method: immunoSEQ multiplex PCR; TCRdb's copy keeps in-frame clones and lacks some. Of some 200,000 clones in the sample, more than 80% were seen once. Germline CDR1 SQVTM, CDR2 ANQGSEA. This CDR3 is 16 amino acids long. The V and J ends lost 1 base and 1 base, in that order; junction bases with no gene match: 6. The clonotype was recovered from a woman younger than 45 with COVID-19, enrolled during active disease. The sequenced sample was peripheral blood. J is TRBJ2-3 and V is TRBV29-1, with 9 nucleotides matching TRBD2. In nucleotides, the CDR3 is TGCAGCGTTGAAGCCCGCGGGGGGGCGGGCACAGATACGCAGTATTTT. Amino acid sequence: CSVEARGGAGTDTQYF.